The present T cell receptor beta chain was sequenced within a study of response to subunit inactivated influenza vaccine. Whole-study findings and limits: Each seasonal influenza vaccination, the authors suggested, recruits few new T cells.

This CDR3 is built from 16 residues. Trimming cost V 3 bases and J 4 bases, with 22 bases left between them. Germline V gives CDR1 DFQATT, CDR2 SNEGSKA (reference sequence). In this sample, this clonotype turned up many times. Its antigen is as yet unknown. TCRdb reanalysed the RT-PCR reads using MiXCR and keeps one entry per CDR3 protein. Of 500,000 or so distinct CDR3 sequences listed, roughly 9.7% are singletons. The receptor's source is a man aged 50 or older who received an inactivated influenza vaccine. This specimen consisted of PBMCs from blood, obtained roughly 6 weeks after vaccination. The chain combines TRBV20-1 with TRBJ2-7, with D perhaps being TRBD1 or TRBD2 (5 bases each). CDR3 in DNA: TGCAGTGCTAGTCCCCGAGGCGGGCAGGGTCAGTACGAGCAGTACTTC. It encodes CSASPRGGQGQYEQYF.